The following is a T cell receptor beta chain sequence with its context. The length of the CDR3 is 16 residues. V trimming: 5 bases; J trimming: 0 bases; junction bases outside the gene matches: 4. Looked up from germline, CDR1 is SGHTA and CDR2 is FQGNSA. The sample comes from a study of blood T cell repertoires in COVID-19. Assay: immunoSEQ multiplex PCR; the TCRdb copy retains only in-frame clones and omits some. The data contain tens of thousands of clones, roughly 87% of them singletons. This receptor was identified in a human donor with active COVID-19. The donor label of this sample is uncertain. Sequenced sample: peripheral blood. The rearrangement uses TRBV7-2 and TRBJ1-1, with 12 bases lining up with TRBD1. Here the CDR3 DNA reads TGTGCCAGCAGCGGGACAGGGGGCCGAATGAACACTGAAGCTTTCTTT. Protein product: CASSGTGGRMNTEAFF.